This T cell receptor beta chain originates from a study of T cell changes during pregnancy in multiple sclerosis (dated by TCRdb to about 2019). Broadly, across the study: In women with multiple sclerosis, the researchers looked at how the T cell repertoire shifted as pregnancy progressed.

The receptor library was made with the immunoSEQ multiplex PCR assay. TCRdb limited this immuneACCESS table to in-frame rearrangements with V and J called. A share of clones is missing; checked studies link under half to unresolved V genes, and the rest is unexplained. Here the sample has under 130,000 clones; about nine tenths occur a single time. The ten largest make up approximately 3.7% of the sample. On this clone: Its specific antigen is unknown. Base qualities are not at hand, and no much larger clone is one base apart.

The source is a female donor with multiple sclerosis, enrolled in a pregnancy study. Material: peripheral blood, obtained after pregnancy.

The nucleotide sequence is TGTGCCAGCAGCGCTATGGACAGGGCAAGCGAGCAGTACTTC. Its protein reads: CASSAMDRASEQYF. The rearranged chain carries TRBV6-1 and TRBJ2-7; TRBD1 agrees with 8 junctional bases. The germline V and J ends show losses of 6 bases and 6 bases respectively, and no gene match explains 10 bases of the junction. CDR1 and CDR2, looked up from the germline V gene, are MNHNS and SASEGT. The CDR3 numbers 14 residues from cysteine through phenylalanine. Only CDR3 DNA remains: 42 bases, in frame from the first base.